Presented here are 27 T cell receptor beta chains from one specimen sequenced in a study of blood T cell repertoires in COVID-19. The repertoire was sequenced with immunoSEQ multiplex PCR; TCRdb's copy has only in-frame clones and lacks some. The sample has roughly 200,000 clones; approximately 85% are singletons. Material for sequencing was peripheral blood. These receptors were obtained from a man aged 55 to 69 with acute or convalescent COVID-19.

This clone came up once. The chain is built from TRBV7-8 and TRBJ2-3; the match to TRBD2 covers 13 bases. CDR3 length: 16 residues. Germline CDR1 and CDR2: SGHVS and FQNEAQ. V dropped 5 bases and J dropped 6; count of bases not matched to a gene: 8. The CDR3 coding sequence is TGTGCCAGCAGCCACCGACTAGCGGGAGGAGCGGATACGCAGTATTTT. Protein sequence: CASSHRLAGGADTQYF.

The V call is TRBV5-5, the J call TRBJ2-7, with 9 bases identical to TRBD1. Germline V CDR1 and CDR2: SGHKS, YYEKEE (reference sequence). Unmatched junction bases numbered 7, after V lost 4 bases and J lost 5 bases. The CDR3 sequence is 14 residues long. Written as DNA, the CDR3 is TGTGCCAGCAGCACGGGACAGGGTTTAGACGAGCAGTACTTC. This sequence encodes CASSTGQGLDEQYF.

V gene TRBV3-1 (or the pseudogene TRBV3-2) combines with J gene TRBJ2-7; 9 nucleotides align to TRBD1. The V gene end was trimmed by 7 bases and the J gene end by 6 bases; junction bases not matched to a gene: 10. The CDR3 consists of 14 residues. From germline, CDR1 is LGHDT and CDR2 YNNKEL (reference sequence). CDR3 region: CASTSGTGLLEQYF. DNA of the CDR3: TGTGCCAGCACCTCCGGGACAGGGCTCCTCGAGCAGTACTTC.

The chain uses TRBV30 and TRBJ2-7; possibly TRBD1 for D (7 bases). Germline V gene sequence: CDR1 GTSNPN, CDR2 SVGIG (reference sequence). V was cut by 3 bases and J by 5 bases, with 20 bases left in between. The CDR3 is 15 residues long. The CDR3 sequence is CAWSQRRGLVNEQYF. The CDR3 DNA follows: TGTGCCTGGAGCCAAAGGAGGGGGCTGGTGAACGAGCAGTACTTC.

The chain uses TRBV28 and TRBJ1-1; D not certain. The CDR3 runs 13 residues. V was clipped by 7 bases and J by 10 bases, with 19 bases between them. CDR1 MDHEN and CDR2 SYDVKM come from the germline V gene. The CDR3: CASTPGSGPRAFF. As DNA, the CDR3 is TGTGCCAGCACACCGGGGTCAGGCCCTAGAGCTTTCTTT.

There are a few counts of this clone. V is TRBV5-8 and J is TRBJ2-7, with 12 bases that match TRBD1. Germline lookup yields CDR1 SGHTS and CDR2 YDEGEE. V lost 4 bases to trimming and J lost 6 bases; unmatched junction nucleotides: 5. This CDR3 comprises 14 residues. The CDR3 DNA reads as TGTGCCAGCAGCCCCCGGGACAGGGGGCGCGAGCAGTACTTC. Translating gives CASSPRDRGREQYF.

The chain employs TRBV11-2 and TRBJ1-1; TRBD1 aligns across 8 bases. Germline CDR1 and CDR2: SGHAT and FQNNGV. The junction had 14 bases not matched to a gene; V was cut back by 4 bases and J by 10 bases. The length of the CDR3 is 15 residues. The CDR3 DNA reads TGTGCCAGCAGCTCTCCGCAGGGGGCGCCTGAAGGAGCTTTCTTT. Amino acid sequence: CASSSPQGAPEGAFF.

The chain joins TRBV19 to TRBJ1-2, with 7 bases that match TRBD1. J was trimmed by 7 bases and V by 6 bases; bases with no gene match: 5. This CDR3 has 12 amino acids. The germline V gene encodes CDR1 LNHDA and CDR2 SQIVND (reference sequence). The CDR3, as DNA: TGTGCCAGTAGCACAGGGGTCGGTGGCTACACCTTC. Translated, it gives CASSTGVGGYTF.

This clone was seen a few times. This chain links TRBV4-3 with TRBJ1-2; D remains unclear. CDR3 length: 13 residues. The V gene lost 0 bases and the J gene lost 7 bases, with 9 bases spanning the gap. From germline, CDR1 is LGHNA and CDR2 YSLEER. CDR3 residues: CASSQDRERGYTF. CDR3 bases: TGCGCCAGCAGCCAAGATAGAGAGCGTGGCTACACCTTC.

This chain connects TRBV28 to TRBJ1-1; D not resolved. The V and J ends lost 7 bases and 6 bases respectively, with 15 bases between them. The CDR3 is 13 residues long. From germline, CDR1 is MDHEN and CDR2 SYDVKM. In nucleotides, the CDR3 is TGTGCCAGCACTCATGCGGTTGTCCCTGAAGCTTTCTTT. Encoded protein: CASTHAVVPEAFF.

This clone was counted once. The chain combines TRBV5-6 with TRBJ2-7, with 9 bases matching TRBD1. V was clipped by 1 base and J by 4 bases; unmatched bases: 9. This CDR3 has 16 amino acids. The germline gives CDR1 SGHDT, CDR2 YYEEEE. The CDR3: CASSLTTGGVFYEQYF. The CDR3 bases are TGTGCCAGCAGCTTGACCACAGGGGGCGTTTTTTACGAGCAGTACTTC.

The V call is TRBV3-1 (or the pseudogene TRBV3-2), the J call TRBJ1-1; D is unclear. The CDR3 extends over 13 amino acids. V dropped 3 bases and J dropped 3 bases, with 8 bases sitting between them. Germline V gene data show CDR1 as LGHDT and CDR2 as YNNKEL (reference sequence). The chain's CDR3 is CASSHGPYTEAFF. The CDR3 bases are TGTGCCAGCAGCCACGGTCCCTACACTGAAGCTTTCTTT.

This clone was recorded once. This chain uses TRBV7-9 with TRBJ1-1, with a tentative D call TRBD1 (5 bases). The CDR3 length is 14 residues. Trimming cost V 5 bases and J 2 bases, with 12 bases left between them. Germline values: CDR1 SEHNR, CDR2 FQNEAQ (reference sequence). The CDR3 loop is CASSPQVANTEAFF. The CDR3, as DNA: TGTGCCAGCAGCCCACAGGTAGCTAACACTGAAGCTTTCTTT.

This chain links TRBV28 with TRBJ1-3; D is unresolved. The CDR3 is made up of 13 amino acids. The ends were cut back, 6 bases at V and 0 bases at J, with 6 bases in the middle. CDR1 is MDHEN and CDR2 is SYDVKM in the germline V gene. The CDR3 reads CASRLFSGNTIYF. As DNA, the CDR3 is TGTGCCAGCAGACTCTTCTCTGGAAACACCATATATTTT.

V usage is TRBV9 and J usage is TRBJ2-7; 7 nucleotides agree with TRBD1. Germline values: CDR1 SGDLS, CDR2 YYNGEE. The CDR3 contains 14 residues. V lost 2 bases to trimming and J lost 2 bases; unmatched junction nucleotides: 4. CDR3 DNA sequence: TGTGCCAGCAGCGTTGGACAGGAAACCTACGAGCAGTACTTC. Amino acid sequence: CASSVGQETYEQYF.

This clone was picked up a small number of times. V gene TRBV28 combines with J gene TRBJ2-3; 9 nucleotides match TRBD2. This CDR3 region has 19 residues. CDR1 MDHEN and CDR2 SYDVKM come from the germline V gene. Germline trimming cut 4 bases from V and 0 bases from J; bases unmatched to any gene: 14. The CDR3 DNA is TGTGCCAGCAGTTCGGGGGCTAGCGGGACGGGAAGGAGCACAGATACGCAGTATTTT. The encoded protein is CASSSGASGTGRSTDTQYF. The entire variable domain, with the rest obtained from reference TRBV28 and TRBJ2-3, is as follows: DVKVTQSSRYLVKRTGEKVFLECVQDMDHENMFWYRQDPGLGLRLIYFSYDVKMKEKGDIPEGYSVSREKKERFSLILESASTNQTSMYLCASSSGASGTGRSTDTQYFGPGTRLTVL.

The chain links TRBV19 to TRBJ2-7, with D possibly matching TRBD2 (7 bases). The CDR3 totals 18 residues. Trimming took off 5 bases at V and 3 bases at J, with 26 bases between the two ends. From germline, CDR1 is LNHDA and CDR2 SQIVND (reference sequence). The CDR3 here is CASSLSTGLREPSYEQYF. DNA of the CDR3: TGTGCCAGTAGTCTTTCGACAGGCTTGCGGGAGCCGAGCTACGAGCAGTACTTC.

The CDR3 spells CASTFQLTGLSGELFF. CDR3 DNA sequence: TGTGCCAGCACCTTTCAGTTGACAGGGCTTTCCGGGGAGCTGTTTTTT. The rearrangement joins TRBV5-5 to TRBJ2-2; TRBD1 aligns across 7 bases. The CDR3 is 16 amino acids. Per germline, CDR1 SGHKS and CDR2 YYEKEE (reference sequence). J was trimmed by 6 bases and V by 6 bases; bases with no gene match: 14.

This chain uses TRBV11-2 with TRBJ2-7, with TRBD2 identical over 7 bases. Germline assignment: CDR1 SGHAT and CDR2 FQNNGV. V shed 5 bases, J shed 2 bases, and the junction held 9 bases outside the gene matches. The CDR3 length is 15 residues. CDR3 in amino acids: CASSASGIGTYEQYF. The CDR3 region has the DNA TGTGCCAGCAGCGCAAGCGGGATAGGAACCTACGAGCAGTACTTC. The entire variable domain, with the rest obtained from reference TRBV11-2 and TRBJ2-7, is as follows: EAGVAQSPRYKIIEKRQSVAFWCNPISGHATLYWYQQILGQGPKLLIQFQNNGVVDDSQLPKDRFSAERLKGVDSTLKIQPAKLEDSAVYLCASSASGIGTYEQYFGPGTRLTVT.

V usage is TRBV28 and J usage is TRBJ1-2, with 7 positions matching TRBD1. V shed 7 bases, J shed 5 bases, and the junction held 10 bases outside the gene matches. CDR3 length: 14 residues. Germline V gene sequence: CDR1 MDHEN, CDR2 SYDVKM. The CDR3 bases are TGTGCCAGCACCTTAGCGCAGGGGGGTTATGGCTACACCTTC. Its protein is CASTLAQGGYGYTF.

The J gene is TRBJ1-2, the V gene TRBV6-6; TRBD1 aligns across 8 bases. Per the germline V gene, CDR1 is MNHNY and CDR2 is SVGAGI (reference sequence). The CDR3 consists of 13 residues. With 4 bases clipped from V and 3 bases from J, the junction kept 1 base outside the gene matches. This chain's CDR3 is CASSLGQDYGYTF. CDR3 bases: TGTGCCAGCAGTTTGGGACAGGACTATGGCTACACCTTC.

The CDR3 loop reads CATSRELGTGGGPQHF. CDR3 DNA sequence: TGTGCCACCAGCAGAGAGCTTGGGACAGGCGGGGGGCCCCAGCATTTT. This chain joins TRBV15 and TRBJ1-5; 8 bases fit TRBD1. J was trimmed by 9 bases and V by 0 bases; bases with no gene match: 10. Germline CDR1 LNHNV, CDR2 YYDKDF (reference sequence). The CDR3 length is 16 residues.

The sample holds one count of this clone. The chain employs TRBV5-5 and TRBJ2-3, with TRBD2 matching over 11 bases. Germline CDR1 reads SGHKS; CDR2 reads YYEKEE (reference sequence). This CDR3 spans 18 amino acids. Unmatched junction bases numbered 11, after V lost 4 bases and J lost 1 base. The CDR3 bases are TGTGCCAGCAGCCTGACTAGCGGGAATTCTAGAGGCACAGATACGCAGTATTTT. Protein product: CASSLTSGNSRGTDTQYF.

The chain recombines TRBV5-1 with TRBJ1-1; D may be TRBD1 (6 bases). The V and J ends lost 1 base and 0 bases respectively, with 13 bases between them. The CDR3 consists of 16 residues. Germline CDR1 and CDR2: SGHRS and YFSETQ. The CDR3 sequence is CASSLKQGRLNTEAFF. In DNA, the CDR3 is TGCGCCAGCAGCTTGAAACAGGGACGCTTGAACACTGAAGCTTTCTTT.

The DNA for the CDR3 is TGTGCCAGCAGCTACCTAGCGGGAGACTACGAGCAGTACTTC. Translated: CASSYLAGDYEQYF. The rearrangement links TRBV6-5 to TRBJ2-7, with 10 bases that match TRBD2. CDR3 length: 14 residues. Germline CDR1 is MNHEY and CDR2 is SVGAGI. With 6 bases clipped from V and 3 bases from J, the junction kept 5 bases outside the gene matches.

The J gene is TRBJ2-1, the V gene TRBV6-2 or TRBV6-3; 10 positions match TRBD2. The CDR3 is made up of 16 amino acids. Germline CDR1 reads MNHEY; CDR2 reads SVGEGT. The V and J ends lost 2 bases and 7 bases, in that order; junction bases with no gene match: 8. The CDR3 region is CASSYTIAGGRNEQFF. CDR3 DNA: TGTGCCAGCAGTTACACCATAGCGGGAGGAAGAAATGAGCAGTTCTTC.

This sequence joins TRBV4-1 and TRBJ1-5; D call uncertain. CDR1 MGHRA and CDR2 YSYEKL come from the germline V gene. The ends were cut back, 0 bases at V and 3 bases at J, with 6 bases in the middle. The CDR3 has 14 amino acids. The DNA for the CDR3 is TGCGCCAGCAGCCAAGACACGGTCAATCAGCCCCAGCATTTT. Its protein product is CASSQDTVNQPQHF.